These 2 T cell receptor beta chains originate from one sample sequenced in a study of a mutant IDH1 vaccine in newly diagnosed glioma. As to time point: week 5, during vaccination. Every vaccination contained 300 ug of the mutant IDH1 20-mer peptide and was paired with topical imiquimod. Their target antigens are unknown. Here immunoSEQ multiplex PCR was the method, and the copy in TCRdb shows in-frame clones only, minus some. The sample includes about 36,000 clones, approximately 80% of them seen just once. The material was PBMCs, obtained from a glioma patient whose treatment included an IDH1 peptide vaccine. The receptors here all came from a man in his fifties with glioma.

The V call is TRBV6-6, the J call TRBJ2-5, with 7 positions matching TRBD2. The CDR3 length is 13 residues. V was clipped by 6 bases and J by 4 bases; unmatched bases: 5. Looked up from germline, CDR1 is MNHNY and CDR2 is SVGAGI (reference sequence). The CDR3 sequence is CASRPGGVETQYF. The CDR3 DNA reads TGTGCCAGCAGACCTGGGGGGGTAGAGACCCAGTACTTC.

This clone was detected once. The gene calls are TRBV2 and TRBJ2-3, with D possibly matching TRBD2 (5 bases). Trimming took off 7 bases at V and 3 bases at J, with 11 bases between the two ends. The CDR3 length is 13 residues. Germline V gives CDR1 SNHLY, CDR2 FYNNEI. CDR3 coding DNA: TGTGCCAGCAATGTAGGCGGGACAGATACGCAGTATTTT. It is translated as CASNVGGTDTQYF. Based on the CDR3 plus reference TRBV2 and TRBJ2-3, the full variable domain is EPEVTQTPSHQVTQMGQEVILRCVPISNHLYFYWYRQILGQKVEFLVSFYNNEISEKSEIFDDQFSVERPDGSNFTLKIRSTKLEDSAMYFCASNVGGTDTQYFGPGTRLTVL.